The 9 T cell receptor beta chains below come from one sample, sequenced in a study of T cells in localized non-small cell lung cancer. Repertoires were generated with immunoSEQ multiplex PCR, while TCRdb's copy carries only in-frame clones and drops some. Of roughly 3,600 clones listed, 25% to 30% are singletons. Source: lung tumor tissue, taken before any cancer treatment. The receptors originated from a female donor older than 55 with stage I lung adenocarcinoma.

This clone was detected a few times. The chain has TRBV6-8 and TRBJ1-3; 7 nucleotides line up with TRBD1. Germline loops: CDR1 MNHGY, CDR2 SAAAGT. V gave up 10 bases and J gave up 0 bases; unmatched junction bases: 9. The CDR3 has 15 amino acids. CDR3 in amino acids: CATATGQNSGNTIYF. CDR3 nucleotides: TGTGCCACGGCGACAGGGCAGAACTCTGGAAACACCATATATTTT.

This clone was observed a few times. The genes are TRBV28 and TRBJ2-5; TRBD1 or TRBD2 may be the D gene (5 bases each). Trimming stripped 6 bases from V and 4 bases from J, with 12 bases between. This CDR3 spans 13 amino acids. In germline, CDR1 is MDHEN, CDR2 SYDVKM. The CDR3 region is CASSHGGGETQYF. The CDR3 DNA is TGTGCCAGCAGCCATGGGGGTGGAGAGACCCAGTACTTC.

The chain links TRBV6-8 to TRBJ1-6; D unclear. This CDR3 has 14 amino acids. The ends were cut back, 5 bases at V and 6 bases at J, with 11 bases in the middle. CDR1 and CDR2 from the germline V gene are MNHGY and SAAAGT. The CDR3: CASSGPDVNSPLHF. CDR3 sequence (DNA): TGTGCCAGCAGTGGGCCGGACGTTAATTCACCCCTCCACTTT.

The chain joins TRBV6-8 to TRBJ2-4, with 14 bases that match TRBD2. The germline CDR1 and CDR2 sequences are MNHGY and SAAAGT. This CDR3 contains 17 residues. V lost 0 bases to trimming and J lost 9 bases; unmatched junction nucleotides: 7. In nucleotides, the CDR3 is TGTGCCAGCAGTTACTCTGGACTAGCGGGGGGCCAGCGCATTCAGTACTTC. Amino acid sequence: CASSYSGLAGGQRIQYF.

This clone has just one count. This chain links TRBV30 with TRBJ2-7, with D possibly being TRBD1 (5 bases). The germline V gene encodes CDR1 GTSNPN and CDR2 SVGIG (reference sequence). The V and J ends lost 7 bases and 1 base respectively, with 14 bases between them. CDR3 length: 13 amino acids. CDR3 nucleotides: TGTGCCTCAAGGACAAGTAGTTCCTACGAGCAGTACTTC. Residues: CASRTSSSYEQYF.

This chain joins TRBV25-1 and TRBJ1-6, with a tentative D call TRBD1 (5 bases). CDR3 length equals 17 residues. CDR1 MGHDK and CDR2 SYGVNS come from the germline V gene. V was trimmed by 2 bases and J by 10 bases, leaving 21 bases between them. CDR3 region: CASSERGRTSGRSPLHF. For the CDR3, the DNA is TGTGCCAGCAGTGAACGGGGTCGGACTTCAGGGAGATCACCCCTCCACTTT.

This clone was observed a handful of times. The chain is built from TRBV6-8 and TRBJ2-7; 10 nucleotides agree with TRBD1. CDR1 and CDR2 from the germline V gene are MNHGY and SAAAGT. V was pared by 2 bases and J by 4 bases, with 2 bases of the junction left unmatched. The CDR3 runs 14 residues. This chain's CDR3 is CASSYGQGGYEQYF. The CDR3 DNA sequence: TGTGCCAGCAGTTACGGACAGGGGGGATACGAGCAGTACTTC.

Only a few counts were recorded for this clone. The chain recombines TRBV29-1 with TRBJ1-1, with D unclear. Germline V CDR1 and CDR2: SQVTM, ANQGSEA. The CDR3 is made up of 13 amino acids. The germline V and J ends were trimmed by 3 bases and 1 base, with 9 bases remaining between them. CDR3 region: CSVEVSRNTEAFF. Written as DNA, the CDR3 is TGCAGCGTTGAGGTCAGCCGGAACACTGAAGCTTTCTTT.

This clone is categorized as medium-sized. V usage is TRBV6-8 and J usage is TRBJ1-5; D gene ambiguous. Trimming removed 6 bases from V and 0 bases from J, with 15 bases in between. This CDR3 is 16 amino acids long. The V gene's germline CDR1 is MNHGY and CDR2 SAAAGT. CDR3 amino acids: CASRTPSGGSNQPQHF. CDR3 nucleotide sequence: TGTGCCAGCAGGACCCCGTCAGGCGGTAGCAATCAGCCCCAGCATTTT.